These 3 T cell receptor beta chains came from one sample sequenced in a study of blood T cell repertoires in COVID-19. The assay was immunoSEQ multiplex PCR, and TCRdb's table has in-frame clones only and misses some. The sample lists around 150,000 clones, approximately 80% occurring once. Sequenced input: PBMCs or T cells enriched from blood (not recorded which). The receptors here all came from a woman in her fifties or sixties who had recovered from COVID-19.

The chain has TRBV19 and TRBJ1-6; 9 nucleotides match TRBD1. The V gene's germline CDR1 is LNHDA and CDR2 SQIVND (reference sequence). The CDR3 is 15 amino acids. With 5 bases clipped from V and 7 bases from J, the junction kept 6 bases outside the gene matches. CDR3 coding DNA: TGTGCCAGTAGTCTCTCAGGACAGGGGAATTCACCCCTCCACTTT. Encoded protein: CASSLSGQGNSPLHF.

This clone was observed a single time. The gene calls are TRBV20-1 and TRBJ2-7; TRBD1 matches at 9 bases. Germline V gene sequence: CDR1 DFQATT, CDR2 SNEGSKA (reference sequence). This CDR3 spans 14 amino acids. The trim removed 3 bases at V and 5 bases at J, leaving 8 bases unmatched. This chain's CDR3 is CSASFGTGRNEQYF. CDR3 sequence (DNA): TGCAGTGCTAGTTTCGGGACAGGGAGGAACGAGCAGTACTTC.

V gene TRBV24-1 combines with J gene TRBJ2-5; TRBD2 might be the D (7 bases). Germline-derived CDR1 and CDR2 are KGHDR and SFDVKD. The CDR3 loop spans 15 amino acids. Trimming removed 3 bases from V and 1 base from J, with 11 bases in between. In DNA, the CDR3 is TGTGCCACCAGTGATCGGGGGGCGCCCCAAGAGACCCAGTACTTC. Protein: CATSDRGAPQETQYF.